The present T cell receptor beta chain was sequenced within a study of early T cells in non-severe SARS-CoV-2 infection. Study details: The sequenced material was bulk RNA from unsorted whole blood, and its chains were unpaired.

Study outcomes and limitations: VDJdb-based annotation leaned toward anti-spike CD8 responses and missed private and CD4 specificities.

As part of library construction, unique molecular identifiers were attached to individual cDNA molecules. TCRdb processed the 5' RACE reads anew with MiXCR; each CDR3 protein has one entry. The sample shows tens of thousands of distinct CDR3 sequences, just over 20% of them seen only once. The table lists this clonotype with a few counts. What it binds is not known. This CDR3 region has 16 residues. V lost 4 bases and J 0 bases, leaving 14 bases between the germline ends. Per germline, CDR1 SGHTA and CDR2 FQGNSA. This sample comprised whole blood, obtained at baseline. The chain joins TRBV7-2 to TRBJ2-3, with a weak D call TRBD1 (5 bases). The receptor was derived from an adult who was a healthcare worker with PCR-confirmed SARS-CoV-2 infection or an uninfected control (not recorded which). CDR3 protein: CASSSPTVPSTDTQYF. CDR3 nucleotide sequence: TGTGCCAGCAGCTCTCCGACAGTCCCTAGCACAGATACGCAGTATTTT. Complete variable domain (other parts from reference TRBV7-2 and TRBJ2-3): GAGVSQSPSNKVTEKGKDVELRCDPISGHTALYWYRQSLGQGLEFLIYFQGNSAPDKSGLPSDRFSAERTGGSVSTLTIQRTQQEDSAVYLCASSSPTVPSTDTQYFGPGTRLTVL.